This TCR beta chain was captured by sequencing in a study of cytomegalovirus exposure and HLA in healthy donors. The CDR3 length is 16 residues. V shed 5 bases and J shed 1 base, with 18 bases lying between them. Per the germline V gene, CDR1 is SGHNT and CDR2 is YYREEE (reference sequence). A word on this clone: The antigen is undetermined.

Primers: 60 Vbeta forward and 13 Jbeta reverse. Sequencing was performed with immunoSEQ multiplex PCR; in TCRdb, only in-frame clones are kept and a portion is missing. The table includes around 220,000 clones, about 80% detected once. Study-wide points: Differences between HLA loci emerged in a later analysis of TCR association rates, with DRB1 most and HLA-C fewest. A classifier reportedly called cytomegalovirus status with high sensitivity and specificity. In an earlier analysis, about 87% or about 30%: the productive usage of most TCR beta V segments.

Sequenced: PBMCs. The gene calls are TRBV5-4 and TRBJ2-5; TRBD2 might be the D (7 bases). This receptor was obtained from a man aged 35 to 55 in good health and CMV-seronegative. The CDR3 sequence: CASSRGGELGQETQYF. The CDR3 nucleotides are TGTGCCAGCAGTAGGGGGGGGGAGCTAGGCCAAGAGACCCAGTACTTC.